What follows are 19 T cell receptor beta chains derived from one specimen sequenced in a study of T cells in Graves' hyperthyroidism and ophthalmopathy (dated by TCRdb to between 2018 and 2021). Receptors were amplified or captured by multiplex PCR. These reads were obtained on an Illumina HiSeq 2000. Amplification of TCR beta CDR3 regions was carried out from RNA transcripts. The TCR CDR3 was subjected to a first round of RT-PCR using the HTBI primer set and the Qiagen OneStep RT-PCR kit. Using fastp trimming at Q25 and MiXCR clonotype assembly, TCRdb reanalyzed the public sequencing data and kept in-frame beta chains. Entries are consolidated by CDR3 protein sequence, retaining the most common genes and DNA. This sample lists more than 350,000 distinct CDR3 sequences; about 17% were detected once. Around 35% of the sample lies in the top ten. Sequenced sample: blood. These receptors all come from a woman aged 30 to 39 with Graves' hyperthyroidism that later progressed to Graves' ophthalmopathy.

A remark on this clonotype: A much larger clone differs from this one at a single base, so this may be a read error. The CDR3 reads CASSHGASGNNEQYF. CDR3 bases: TGTGCCAGCAGTCACGGGGCTAGCGGGAACAATGAGCAGTACTTC. The J gene is TRBJ2-1, the V gene TRBV27; TRBD2 aligns across 9 bases. The end of the DNA is better explained by TRBJ2-7, so the J call may be wrong. The germline CDR1 and CDR2 sequences are MNHEY and SMNVEV (reference sequence). CDR3 length equals 15 residues.

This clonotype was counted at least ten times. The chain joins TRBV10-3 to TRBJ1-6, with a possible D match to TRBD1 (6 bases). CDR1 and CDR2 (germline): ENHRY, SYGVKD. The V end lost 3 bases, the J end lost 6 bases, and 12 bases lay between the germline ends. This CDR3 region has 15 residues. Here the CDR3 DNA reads TGTGCCATCAGTGATCCCGACAGGAGTAATTCACCCCTCCACTTT. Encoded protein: CAISDPDRSNSPLHF.

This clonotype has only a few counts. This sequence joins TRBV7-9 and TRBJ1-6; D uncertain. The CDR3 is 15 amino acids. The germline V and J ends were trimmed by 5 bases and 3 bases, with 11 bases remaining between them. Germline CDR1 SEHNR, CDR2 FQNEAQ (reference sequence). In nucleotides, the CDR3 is TGTGCCAGCAGCCTGGGCTTTATCTATAATTCACCCCTCCACTTT. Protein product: CASSLGFIYNSPLHF. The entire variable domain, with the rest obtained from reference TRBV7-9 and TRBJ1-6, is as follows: DTGVSQNPRHKITKRGQNVTFRCDPISEHNRLYWYRQTLGQGPEFLTYFQNEAQLEKSRLLSDRFSAERPKGSFSTLEIQRTEQGDSAMYLCASSLGFIYNSPLHFGNGTRLTVT.

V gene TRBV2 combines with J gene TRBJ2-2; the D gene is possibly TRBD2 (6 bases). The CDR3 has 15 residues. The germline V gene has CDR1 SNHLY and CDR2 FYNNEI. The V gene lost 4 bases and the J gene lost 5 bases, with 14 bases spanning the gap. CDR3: CASSGGGESTGELFF. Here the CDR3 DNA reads TGTGCCAGCAGTGGAGGCGGGGAGAGTACCGGGGAGCTGTTTTTT. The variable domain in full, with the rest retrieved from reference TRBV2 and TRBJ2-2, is EPEVTQTPSHQVTQMGQEVILRCVPISNHLYFYWYRQILGQKVEFLVSFYNNEISEKSEIFDDQFSVERPDGSNFTLKIRSTKLEDSAMYFCASSGGGESTGELFFGEGSRLTVL.

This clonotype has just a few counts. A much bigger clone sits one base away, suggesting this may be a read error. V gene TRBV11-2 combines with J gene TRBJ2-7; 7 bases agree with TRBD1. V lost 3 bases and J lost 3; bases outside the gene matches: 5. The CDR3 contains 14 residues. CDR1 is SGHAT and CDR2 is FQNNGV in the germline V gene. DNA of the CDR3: TGTGCCAGCAGCTTGGGGACAGCAGACTACGAGCAGTACTTC. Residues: CASSLGTADYEQYF.

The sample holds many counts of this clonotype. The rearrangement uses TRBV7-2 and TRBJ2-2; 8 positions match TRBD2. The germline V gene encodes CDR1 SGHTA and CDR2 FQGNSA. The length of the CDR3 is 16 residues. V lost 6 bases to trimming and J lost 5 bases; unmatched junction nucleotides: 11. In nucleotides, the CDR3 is TGTGCCAGCAGTCCACAGCGGGAGTGGAATACCGGGGAGCTGTTTTTT. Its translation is CASSPQREWNTGELFF.

The CDR3 here is CASTGVGVQPQHF. The CDR3 DNA sequence: TGTGCCAGTACGGGGGTAGGAGTTCAGCCCCAGCATTTT. V and J are TRBV19 and TRBJ1-5, with a tentative D call TRBD1 (5 bases). Germline V gene data show CDR1 as LNHDA and CDR2 as SQIVND (reference sequence). The ends were cut back, 7 bases at V and 6 bases at J, with 13 bases in the middle. The CDR3 covers 13 residues.

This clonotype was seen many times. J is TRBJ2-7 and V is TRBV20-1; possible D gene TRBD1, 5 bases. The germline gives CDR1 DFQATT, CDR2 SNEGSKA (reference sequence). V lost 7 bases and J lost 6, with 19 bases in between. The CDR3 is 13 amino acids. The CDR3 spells CSGIDSTTLEQYF. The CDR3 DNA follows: TGCAGTGGGATAGACAGTACCACCCTCGAGCAGTACTTC.

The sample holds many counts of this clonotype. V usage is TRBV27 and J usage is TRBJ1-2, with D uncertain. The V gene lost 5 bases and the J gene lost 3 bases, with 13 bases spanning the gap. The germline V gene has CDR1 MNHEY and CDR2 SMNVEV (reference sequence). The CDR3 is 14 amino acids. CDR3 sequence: CASSGKGWDYGYTF. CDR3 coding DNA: TGTGCCAGCAGTGGTAAGGGATGGGACTATGGCTACACCTTC.

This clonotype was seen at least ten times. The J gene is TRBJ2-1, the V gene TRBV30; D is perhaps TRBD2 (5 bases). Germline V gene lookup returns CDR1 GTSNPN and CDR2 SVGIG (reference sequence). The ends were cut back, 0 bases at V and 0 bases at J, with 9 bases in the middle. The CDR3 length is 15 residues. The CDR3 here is CAWSVLAGSYNEQFF. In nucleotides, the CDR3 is TGTGCCTGGAGTGTATTGGCGGGCTCCTACAATGAGCAGTTCTTC.

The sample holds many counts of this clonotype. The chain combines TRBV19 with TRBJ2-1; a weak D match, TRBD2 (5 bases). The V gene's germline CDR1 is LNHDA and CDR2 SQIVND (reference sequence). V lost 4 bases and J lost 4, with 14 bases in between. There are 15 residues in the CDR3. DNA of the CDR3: TGTGCCAGTAGTACTAATTTCGGGGTATACAATGAGCAGTTCTTC. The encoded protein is CASSTNFGVYNEQFF.

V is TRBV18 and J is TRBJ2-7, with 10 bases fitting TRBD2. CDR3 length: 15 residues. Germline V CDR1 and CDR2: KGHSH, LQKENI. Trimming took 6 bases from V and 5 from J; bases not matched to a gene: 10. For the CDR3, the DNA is TGTGCCAGCTCGGATTTAGCGGGAGGTATCAACGAGCAGTACTTC. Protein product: CASSDLAGGINEQYF.

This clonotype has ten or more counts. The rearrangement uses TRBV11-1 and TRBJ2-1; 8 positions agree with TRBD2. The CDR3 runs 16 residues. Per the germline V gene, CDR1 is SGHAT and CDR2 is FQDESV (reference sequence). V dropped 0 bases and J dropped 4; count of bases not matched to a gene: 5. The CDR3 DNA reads TGTGCCAGCAGCTTAGCGCGTAGCGGGGCTTACAATGAGCAGTTCTTC. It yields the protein CASSLARSGAYNEQFF.

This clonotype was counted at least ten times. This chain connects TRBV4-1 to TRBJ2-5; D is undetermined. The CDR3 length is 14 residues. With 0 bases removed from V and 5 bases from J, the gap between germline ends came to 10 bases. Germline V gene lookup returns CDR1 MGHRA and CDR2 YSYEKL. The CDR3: CASSQDWVGETQYF. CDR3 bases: TGCGCCAGCAGCCAAGATTGGGTCGGGGAGACCCAGTACTTC.

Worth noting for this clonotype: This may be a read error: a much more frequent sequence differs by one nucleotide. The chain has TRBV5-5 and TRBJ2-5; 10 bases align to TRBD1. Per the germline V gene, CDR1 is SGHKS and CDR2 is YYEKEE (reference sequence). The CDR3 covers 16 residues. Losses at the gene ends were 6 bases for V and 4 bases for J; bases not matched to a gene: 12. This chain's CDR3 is CASIWYRDRGGETQYF. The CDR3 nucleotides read TGTGCCAGCATCTGGTACCGGGACAGGGGAGGAGAGACCCAGTACTTC.

CDR3 loop: CASLARGGKDTEAFF. DNA for the CDR3: TGTGCCAGCCTTGCAAGGGGCGGTAAGGACACTGAAGCTTTCTTT. V and J are TRBV19 and TRBJ1-1; D possibly corresponds to TRBD1 (5 bases). Per the germline V gene, CDR1 is LNHDA and CDR2 is SQIVND (reference sequence). Trimming removed 9 bases from V and 3 bases from J, with 20 bases in between. The CDR3 has 15 amino acids.

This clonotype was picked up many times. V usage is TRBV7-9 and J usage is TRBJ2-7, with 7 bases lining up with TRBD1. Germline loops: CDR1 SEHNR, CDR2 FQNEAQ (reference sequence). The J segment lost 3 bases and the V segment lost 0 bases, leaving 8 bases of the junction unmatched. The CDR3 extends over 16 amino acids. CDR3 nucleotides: TGTGCCAGCAGCTTAGCGTACAGGGGACAGTACTACGAGCAGTACTTC. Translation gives CASSLAYRGQYYEQYF.

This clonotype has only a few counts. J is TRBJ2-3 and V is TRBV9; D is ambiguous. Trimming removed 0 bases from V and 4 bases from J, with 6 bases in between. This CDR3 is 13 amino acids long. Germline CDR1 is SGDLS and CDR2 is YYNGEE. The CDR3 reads CASSVGPPDTQYF. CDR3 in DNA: TGTGCCAGCAGCGTAGGGCCCCCAGATACGCAGTATTTT. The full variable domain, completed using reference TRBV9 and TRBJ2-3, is DSGVTQTPKHLITATGQRVTLRCSPRSGDLSVYWYQQSLDQGLQFLIQYYNGEERAKGNILERFSAQQFPDLHSELNLSSLELGDSALYFCASSVGPPDTQYFGPGTRLTVL.

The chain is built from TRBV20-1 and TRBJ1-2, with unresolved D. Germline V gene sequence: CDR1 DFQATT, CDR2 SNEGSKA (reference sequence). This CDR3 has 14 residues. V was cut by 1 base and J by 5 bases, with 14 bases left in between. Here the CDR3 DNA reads TGCAGTGCTAGAGCTGCGCCGGGCCTATATGGCTACACCTTC. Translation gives CSARAAPGLYGYTF.